The 20 T cell receptor beta chains below come from one sample, sequenced in a study of Ad26.COV2.S vaccination and SARS-CoV-2 variants. Treatment reported: some 20 received Ad26.COV2.S at low or high dose, single or two shots; about five received placebo; per-sample allocation not given. Sample collection was performed on day 63 after the first vaccine or placebo injection. The data were produced by immunoSEQ multiplex PCR, yet TCRdb's version contains in-frame clones alone and is incomplete. The sample records about 470,000 clones, 90% being singletons. This sample comprised peripheral blood, obtained in a trial of Ad26.COV2.S vaccine versus placebo. The receptors were gathered from a person between 18 and 60 years old who received the Ad26.COV2.S COVID-19 vaccine or a placebo.

The sample holds one count of this clone. The identical CDR3 is also encoded by other nucleotide sequences in the sample. This chain joins TRBV7-9 and TRBJ1-6; tentative D call: TRBD1 (5 bases). The CDR3 runs to 14 residues. Trimming shortened V by 1 base and J by 10 bases, and 11 bases separated the two germline ends. Germline CDR1 reads SEHNR; CDR2 reads FQNEAQ (reference sequence). The CDR3 protein is CASSLGGGGSPLHF. CDR3 nucleotide sequence: TGTGCCAGCAGCTTAGGGGGTGGGGGATCACCCCTCCACTTT.

The chain couples TRBV5-1 to TRBJ2-2; D perhaps matches TRBD1 (6 bases). CDR1 SGHRS and CDR2 YFSETQ come from the germline V gene. The CDR3 has 14 amino acids. V lost 4 bases to trimming and J lost 2 bases, with 9 bases between them. Here the CDR3 reads CASSGGFNTGELFF. DNA of the CDR3: TGCGCCAGCAGCGGGGGCTTCAACACCGGGGAGCTGTTTTTT.

The J gene is TRBJ2-5, the V gene TRBV2; 7 bases are a match to TRBD2. The CDR3 is 15 residues long. V lost 6 bases and J lost 1; bases outside the gene matches: 8. CDR1 and CDR2 from the germline V gene are SNHLY and FYNNEI. CDR3: CASSPPGEGQETQYF. CDR3 DNA: TGTGCCAGCAGCCCCCCCGGGGAGGGCCAAGAGACCCAGTACTTC.

The V and J genes are TRBV5-1 and TRBJ2-1; the match to TRBD2 covers 7 bases. The CDR3 consists of 14 residues. V shed 4 bases, J shed 5 bases, and the junction held 6 bases outside the gene matches. The germline gives CDR1 SGHRS, CDR2 YFSETQ. CDR3 in amino acids: CASSGTGGDNEQFF. For the CDR3, the DNA is TGCGCCAGCAGCGGGACGGGAGGCGACAATGAGCAGTTCTTC.

The rearrangement links TRBV27 to TRBJ2-7, with 11 positions matching TRBD2. V shed 3 bases, J shed 1 base, and the junction held 5 bases outside the gene matches. Per the germline V gene, CDR1 is MNHEY and CDR2 is SMNVEV (reference sequence). There are 16 residues in the CDR3. The CDR3 spells CASSFYGTSGSYEQYF. The DNA of the CDR3 is TGTGCCAGCAGTTTCTACGGGACTAGCGGTTCCTACGAGCAGTACTTC.

The rearrangement links TRBV5-5 to TRBJ2-7; either TRBD1 or TRBD2 may supply D (5 bases each). The CDR3 loop spans 14 amino acids. V lost 4 bases to trimming and J lost 0 bases, with 11 bases between them. The V gene's germline CDR1 is SGHKS and CDR2 YYEKEE (reference sequence). The CDR3 sequence: CASSIRDLSYEQYF. The DNA for the CDR3 is TGTGCCAGCAGCATCCGGGACCTCTCCTACGAGCAGTACTTC.

This chain uses TRBV7-3 with TRBJ2-3; 10 nucleotides match TRBD2. The CDR3 totals 17 residues. Germline CDR1 and CDR2: SGHTA and FQGTGA. V dropped 3 bases and J dropped 2; count of bases not matched to a gene: 8. CDR3 residues: CASSFGSSGSNTDTQYF. Here the CDR3 DNA reads TGTGCCAGCAGCTTTGGTTCTAGCGGGAGTAACACAGATACGCAGTATTTT.

The rearrangement uses TRBV19 and TRBJ1-1, with a tentative D call TRBD1 (5 bases). Trimming left V 1 base short and J 4 bases short, with 16 bases between. The germline CDR1 and CDR2 sequences are LNHDA and SQIVND (reference sequence). This CDR3 is 16 amino acids long. Here the CDR3 DNA reads TGTGCCAGTAGTATAGTATTCTTTGGTCAGGGCACTGAAGCTTTCTTT. Translating gives CASSIVFFGQGTEAFF.

This chain links TRBV18 with TRBJ2-7; the D gene is possibly TRBD1 (6 bases). Trimming pared 4 bases from V and 0 bases from J, leaving 10 bases between. The CDR3 extends over 14 amino acids. Germline CDR1 and CDR2: KGHSH and LQKENI. In DNA, the CDR3 is TGTGCCAGCTCACAGGGACAACTCTCCTACGAGCAGTACTTC. Protein: CASSQGQLSYEQYF.

V and J are TRBV20-1 and TRBJ2-1; D unresolved. V was trimmed by 6 bases and J by 6 bases, leaving 6 bases between them. Germline values: CDR1 DFQATT, CDR2 SNEGSKA (reference sequence). The CDR3 sequence is 10 residues long. This chain's CDR3 is CSANVNEQFF. The CDR3 DNA is TGCAGTGCGAACGTCAATGAGCAGTTCTTC.

The rearrangement links TRBV5-1 to TRBJ2-3; tentatively, D is TRBD2 (5 bases). The length of the CDR3 is 15 residues. The germline V gene has CDR1 SGHRS and CDR2 YFSETQ. V was clipped by 0 bases and J by 3 bases, with 11 bases between them. The CDR3 DNA follows: TGCGCCAGCAGCTTGGCGGGGTTTGAGACAGATACGCAGTATTTT. Residues: CASSLAGFETDTQYF.

V gene TRBV15 combines with J gene TRBJ2-5, with a tentative D call TRBD2 (6 bases). The CDR3 spans 13 residues. V was shortened by 7 bases and J by 1 base, with 10 bases between the two germline ends. CDR1 is LNHNV and CDR2 is YYDKDF in the germline V gene (reference sequence). CDR3 loop: CATTIGSQETQYF. CDR3 DNA sequence: TGTGCCACCACCATCGGGAGCCAAGAGACCCAGTACTTC.

The chain recombines TRBV18 with TRBJ1-4; D uncertain. V lost 0 bases and J 9 bases, leaving 8 bases between the germline ends. Germline CDR1 KGHSH, CDR2 LQKENI. This CDR3 has 13 residues. This CDR3 reads CASSPPNSQKLFF. The CDR3 DNA is TGTGCCAGCTCACCACCGAACAGCCAAAAACTGTTTTTT.

In regard to this clone: Its ends do not fully match the called genes, so a read error is possible. The chain employs TRBV7-7 and TRBJ2-7; tentative D call: TRBD2 (5 bases). Germline CDR1 SSHAT, CDR2 FNYEAQ (reference sequence). This CDR3 contains 15 residues. Written as DNA, the CDR3 is TGTGCTAGCAGCTTATTGCAGCTAGCAGAAGGGGAGCAGTACTTC. Its protein is CASSLLQLAEGEQYF. Variable domain in full (rest from reference TRBV7-7 and TRBJ2-7): GAGVSQSPRYKVTKRGQDVTLRCDPISSHATLYWYQQALGQGPEFLTYFNYEAQPDKSGLPSDRFSAERPEGSISTLTIQRTEQRDSAMYRCASSLLQLAEGEQYFGPGTRLTVT.

This chain joins TRBV4-2 and TRBJ2-1; the D is unclear. CDR3 size: 17 residues. The V and J ends lost 4 bases and 5 bases respectively, with 21 bases between them. Germline lookup yields CDR1 LGHNA and CDR2 YNFKEQ. CDR3 in amino acids: CASSLGGVSLFNNEQFF. In DNA, the CDR3 is TGTGCCAGCAGCCTGGGTGGGGTCTCATTATTTAACAATGAGCAGTTCTTC.

The chain combines TRBV6-1 with TRBJ1-2; tentatively, D is TRBD1 (5 bases). The CDR3 runs to 13 residues. Germline V gene lookup returns CDR1 MNHNS and CDR2 SASEGT. Deletions cut 1 base from V and 2 bases from J, with 5 bases between. The CDR3 sequence: CASSEEGNYGYTF. The CDR3 DNA reads TGTGCCAGCAGTGAAGAGGGGAACTATGGCTACACCTTC.

The count of this clone is one. The chain has TRBV5-6 and TRBJ1-5; weak D call: TRBD1 (6 bases). The V and J ends lost 0 bases and 5 bases respectively, with 9 bases between them. CDR1 SGHDT and CDR2 YYEEEE come from the germline V gene. This CDR3 is 14 amino acids long. The DNA for the CDR3 is TGTGCCAGCAGCTTGGCCAGGGGAGATCAGCCCCAGCATTTT. It yields the protein CASSLARGDQPQHF.

About this clone itself: The sample carries other DNA sequences with the same CDR3. The rearrangement uses TRBV27 and TRBJ1-5; no definite D call. Germline CDR1 and CDR2: MNHEY and SMNVEV (reference sequence). V was pared by 4 bases and J by 7 bases, with 8 bases between. The CDR3 has 12 amino acids. CDR3 loop: CASSSVGQPQHF. The CDR3 DNA reads as TGTGCCAGCAGTTCGGTGGGCCAGCCCCAGCATTTT.

This clone was detected a few times. V and J are TRBV27 and TRBJ1-4, with D tentatively TRBD1 (5 bases). V was cut by 0 bases and J by 5 bases, with 7 bases left in between. Germline V gene data show CDR1 as MNHEY and CDR2 as SMNVEV (reference sequence). This CDR3 region has 14 residues. CDR3 coding DNA: TGTGCCAGCAGTTTATCGGGACGGAATGAAAAACTGTTTTTT. Its protein product is CASSLSGRNEKLFF.

V usage is TRBV5-4 and J usage is TRBJ2-6; the D is unclear. This CDR3 has 14 amino acids. Germline V lookup: CDR1 SGHNT, CDR2 YYREEE (reference sequence). Trimming removed 4 bases at V and 3 bases at J, with 8 bases between. The CDR3 reads CASSPLGGANVLTF. CDR3 bases: TGTGCCAGCAGCCCGTTGGGTGGGGCCAACGTCCTGACTTTC. Supplemented by reference TRBV5-4 and TRBJ2-6, the full variable domain reads ETGVTQSPTHLIKTRGQQVTLRCSSQSGHNTVSWYQQALGQGPQFIFQYYREEENGRGNFPPRFSGLQFPNYSSELNVNALELDDSALYLCASSPLGGANVLTFGAGSRLTVL.